This T cell receptor (beta chain) was retrieved from a study of human T cells and chemical hapten exposure. On the study more broadly: Small differences in pooled library volume mainly drove the variation in TCR yields per sample.

Total RNA was isolated from unfractionated whole blood. Germline-derived CDR1 and CDR2 are SGHRS and YFSETQ. This CDR3 contains 20 residues. Trimming cost V 3 bases and J 0 bases; bases outside gene matches: 12. This clonotype was seen repeatedly, ten times or more. Unique molecular identifiers were attached to individual cDNA molecules during library preparation. Authors' analysis steps: From roughly 23,000 to 700,000 TCRs were found per sample, with a median of 95,638. MiXCR was run by TCRdb on the 5' RACE reads, yielding one entry per CDR3 protein. TCRdb, rather than the study authors, made the V and J calls. The sample lists tens of thousands of distinct CDR3 sequences; roughly 8.4% were seen once.

The genes are TRBV5-1 and TRBJ2-1; the match to TRBD2 covers 13 bases. This clonotype was obtained from a male donor in good health. CDR3 residues: CASSSGLAGAIPSSYNEQFF. The DNA for the CDR3 is TGCGCCAGCAGCTCCGGACTAGCGGGGGCCATTCCTAGCTCCTACAATGAGCAGTTCTTC. Together with reference TRBV5-1 and TRBJ2-1, the CDR3 gives the full variable domain: KAGVTQTPRYLIKTRGQQVTLSCSPISGHRSVSWYQQTPGQGLQFLFEYFSETQRNKGNFPGRFSGRQFSNSRSEMNVSTLELGDSALYLCASSSGLAGAIPSSYNEQFFGPGTRLTVL.